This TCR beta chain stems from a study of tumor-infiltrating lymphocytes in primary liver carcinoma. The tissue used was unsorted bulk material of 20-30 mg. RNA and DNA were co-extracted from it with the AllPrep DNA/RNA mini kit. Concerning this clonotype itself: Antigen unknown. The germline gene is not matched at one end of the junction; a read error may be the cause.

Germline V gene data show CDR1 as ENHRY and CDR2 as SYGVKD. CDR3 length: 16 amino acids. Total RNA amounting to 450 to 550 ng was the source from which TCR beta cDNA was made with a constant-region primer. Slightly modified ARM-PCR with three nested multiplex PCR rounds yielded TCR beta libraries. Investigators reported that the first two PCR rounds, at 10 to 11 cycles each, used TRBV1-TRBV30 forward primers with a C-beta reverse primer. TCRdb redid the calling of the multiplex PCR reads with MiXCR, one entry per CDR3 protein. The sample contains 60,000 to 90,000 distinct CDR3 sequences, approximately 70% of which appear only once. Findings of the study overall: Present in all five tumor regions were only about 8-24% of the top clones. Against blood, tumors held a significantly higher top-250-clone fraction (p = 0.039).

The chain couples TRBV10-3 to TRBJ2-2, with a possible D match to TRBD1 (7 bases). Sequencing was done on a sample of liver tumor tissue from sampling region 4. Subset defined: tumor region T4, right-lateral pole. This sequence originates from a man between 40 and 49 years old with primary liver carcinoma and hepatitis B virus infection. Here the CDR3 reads CTISVGGTANTGELFF. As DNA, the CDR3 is TGTACCATAAGTGTCGGCGGGACAGCTAACACCGGGGAGCTGTTTTTT.